The 5 T cell receptor beta chains listed next were all sequenced from one sample in a study of CD8 T cells in Susac syndrome. Random hexamers primed reverse transcription of roughly 0.5 to 1 ug RNA. TCRdb re-called the immunoSEQ multiplex PCR reads through MiXCR, storing one row per CDR3 protein. The data show some 120,000 distinct CDR3 sequences, with around 94% seen just once and around 0.2% held by the top ten. Specimen: CD8+ T cells from PBMCs. The source is a human donor with Susac syndrome.

The chain links TRBV2 to TRBJ2-1; D ambiguous. The V gene's germline CDR1 is SNHLY and CDR2 FYNNEI. The ends were cut back, 4 bases at V and 8 bases at J, with 18 bases in the middle. The CDR3 sequence is 15 residues long. CDR3 in amino acids: CASSGNWAPHDEQFF. As DNA, the CDR3 is TGTGCCAGCAGTGGAAATTGGGCCCCTCACGATGAGCAGTTCTTC.

The rearrangement uses TRBV2 and TRBJ2-7; 10 bases line up with TRBD1. The ends lost 6 bases at V and 5 bases at J; junction bases unmatched: 7. The CDR3 runs to 14 residues. CDR1 and CDR2 (germline): SNHLY, FYNNEI. The CDR3 is CASRRTGGSNEQYF. The CDR3 DNA is TGTGCCAGCAGAAGGACAGGGGGATCTAACGAGCAGTACTTC.

V is TRBV7-9 and J is TRBJ2-7, with 9 bases fitting TRBD1. CDR3 length: 14 amino acids. CDR1 is SEHNR and CDR2 is FQNEAQ in the germline V gene (reference sequence). Trimming took 4 bases from V and 6 from J; bases not matched to a gene: 7. CDR3 region: CASSSGQGTGEQYF. The CDR3 coding sequence is TGTGCCAGCAGCTCGGGACAGGGTACCGGCGAGCAGTACTTC.

The chain recombines TRBV15 with TRBJ2-5, with 7 nucleotides matching TRBD2. V lost 1 base to trimming and J lost 5 bases; unmatched junction nucleotides: 13. CDR3 length equals 17 residues. Germline V gives CDR1 LNHNV, CDR2 YYDKDF (reference sequence). In nucleotides, the CDR3 is TGTGCCACCAGCAGAGTTTCAGTTGGGCTAGCGGTGGAGACCCAGTACTTC. The encoded protein is CATSRVSVGLAVETQYF.

The V gene is TRBV5-1, the J gene TRBJ2-3; TRBD1 is a possible D gene (5 bases). Deletions cut 4 bases from V and 5 bases from J, with 17 bases between. CDR3 length equals 15 residues. Germline lookup yields CDR1 SGHRS and CDR2 YFSETQ. In DNA, the CDR3 is TGCGCCAGCAGCGACACGAGCCCACAGGTAGATACGCAGTATTTT. Amino acids: CASSDTSPQVDTQYF.